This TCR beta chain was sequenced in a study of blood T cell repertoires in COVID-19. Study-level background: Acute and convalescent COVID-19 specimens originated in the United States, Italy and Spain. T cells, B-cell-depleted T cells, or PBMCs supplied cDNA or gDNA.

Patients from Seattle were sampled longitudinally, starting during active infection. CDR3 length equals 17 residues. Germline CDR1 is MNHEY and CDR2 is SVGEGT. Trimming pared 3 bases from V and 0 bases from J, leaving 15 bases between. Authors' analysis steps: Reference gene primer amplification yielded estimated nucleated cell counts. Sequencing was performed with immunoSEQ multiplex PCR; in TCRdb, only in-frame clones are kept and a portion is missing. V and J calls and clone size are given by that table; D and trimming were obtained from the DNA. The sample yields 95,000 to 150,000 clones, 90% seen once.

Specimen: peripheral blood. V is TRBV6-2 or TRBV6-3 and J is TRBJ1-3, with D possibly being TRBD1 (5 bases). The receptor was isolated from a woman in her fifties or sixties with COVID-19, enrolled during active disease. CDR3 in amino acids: CASSYRDSDGSGNTIYF. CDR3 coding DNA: TGTGCCAGCAGTTATCGGGACTCGGATGGCTCTGGAAACACCATATATTTT.